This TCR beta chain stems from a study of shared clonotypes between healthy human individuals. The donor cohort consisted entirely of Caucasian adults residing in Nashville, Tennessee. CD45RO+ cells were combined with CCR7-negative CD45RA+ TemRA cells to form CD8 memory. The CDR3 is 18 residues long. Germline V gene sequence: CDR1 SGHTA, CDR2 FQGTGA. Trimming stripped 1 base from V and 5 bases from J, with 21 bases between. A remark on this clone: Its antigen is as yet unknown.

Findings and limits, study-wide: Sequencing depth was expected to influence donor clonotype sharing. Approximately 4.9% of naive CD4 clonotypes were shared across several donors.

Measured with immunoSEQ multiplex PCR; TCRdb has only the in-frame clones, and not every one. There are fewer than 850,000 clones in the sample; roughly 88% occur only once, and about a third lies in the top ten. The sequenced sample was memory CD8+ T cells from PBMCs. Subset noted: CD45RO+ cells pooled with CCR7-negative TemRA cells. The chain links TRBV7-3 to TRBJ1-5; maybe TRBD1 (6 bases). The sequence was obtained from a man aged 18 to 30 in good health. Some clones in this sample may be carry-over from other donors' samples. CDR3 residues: CASSLRIWAGGEDQPQHF. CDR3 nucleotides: TGTGCCAGCAGCTTAAGAATATGGGCGGGGGGCGAGGATCAGCCCCAGCATTTT.